Below are 21 T cell receptor beta chains sequenced from a single sample in a study of blood T cell repertoires in COVID-19. Generated by immunoSEQ multiplex PCR, the TCRdb table keeps only in-frame clones and is missing some. The sample carries 350,000 to 550,000 clones, roughly nine tenths recorded once. Sequencing was performed on PBMCs or T cells enriched from blood (not recorded which). These receptors were obtained from a woman between 18 and 29 years old with acute COVID-19.

This chain links TRBV28 with TRBJ1-5; 9 positions agree with TRBD1. V shed 4 bases, J shed 0 bases, and the junction held 4 bases outside the gene matches. Per germline, CDR1 MDHEN and CDR2 SYDVKM. The CDR3 consists of 16 residues. CDR3 region: CASSYRDRVSNQPQHF. For the CDR3, the DNA is TGTGCCAGCAGTTACCGGGACAGGGTTAGCAATCAGCCCCAGCATTTT.

The chain links TRBV9 to TRBJ1-6; D perhaps matches TRBD1 (5 bases). The CDR3 has 15 residues. Trimming took off 0 bases at V and 8 bases at J, with 12 bases between the two ends. In germline, CDR1 is SGDLS, CDR2 YYNGEE. Here the CDR3 reads CASSVGGVMDSPLHF. The CDR3 coding sequence is TGTGCCAGCAGCGTAGGGGGGGTTATGGATTCACCCCTCCACTTT. Drawing the rest from reference TRBV9 and TRBJ1-6, the complete variable domain is DSGVTQTPKHLITATGQRVTLRCSPRSGDLSVYWYQQSLDQGLQFLIQYYNGEERAKGNILERFSAQQFPDLHSELNLSSLELGDSALYFCASSVGGVMDSPLHFGNGTRLTVT.

This clone was seen a handful of times. The rearrangement joins TRBV5-4 to TRBJ2-3; 7 nucleotides line up with TRBD2. From germline, CDR1 is SGHNT and CDR2 YYREEE (reference sequence). V lost 2 bases and J lost 5; bases outside the gene matches: 8. CDR3 length equals 15 residues. The CDR3 reads CASSFKREVVDTQYF. In DNA, the CDR3 is TGTGCCAGCAGCTTTAAGCGGGAAGTTGTAGATACGCAGTATTTT.

This chain uses TRBV7-2 with TRBJ2-7, with D possibly TRBD2 on 5 matching bases. Germline V gives CDR1 SGHTA, CDR2 FQGNSA. Trimming took off 4 bases at V and 5 bases at J, with 15 bases between the two ends. This CDR3 has 14 amino acids. The CDR3 DNA follows: TGTGCCAGCAGCTCCTACACTAGACCCGACGAGCAGTACTTC. As protein: CASSSYTRPDEQYF.

This chain joins TRBV19 and TRBJ1-1; TRBD1 is a possible D gene (6 bases). Trimming left V 3 bases short and J 7 bases short, with 12 bases between. The V gene's germline CDR1 is LNHDA and CDR2 SQIVND (reference sequence). CDR3 length equals 13 residues. CDR3 nucleotide sequence: TGTGCCAGTAGTATCGATCAGGGGATTGAAGCTTTCTTT. Amino acids: CASSIDQGIEAFF.

V usage is TRBV6-5 and J usage is TRBJ1-6, with TRBD1 matching 8 bases. Per the germline V gene, CDR1 is MNHEY and CDR2 is SVGAGI. The CDR3 loop spans 13 amino acids. The V and J ends lost 7 bases and 7 bases, in that order; junction bases with no gene match: 3. In nucleotides, the CDR3 is TGTGCCAGCACGCGGACAGGGAATTCACCCCTCCACTTT. It specifies CASTRTGNSPLHF.

The V gene is TRBV19, the J gene TRBJ2-1; D might be TRBD1 (6 bases). The V gene lost 0 bases and the J gene lost 5 bases, with 11 bases spanning the gap. The CDR3 covers 15 residues. Germline V lookup: CDR1 LNHDA, CDR2 SQIVND (reference sequence). The DNA for the CDR3 is TGTGCCAGTAGTATAGATCAGGGGCAGCACAATGAGCAGTTCTTC. Translating it yields CASSIDQGQHNEQFF.

This chain links TRBV30 with TRBJ1-2; TRBD1 matches at 10 bases. The CDR3 is made up of 14 amino acids. Germline trimming cut 3 bases from V and 5 bases from J; bases unmatched to any gene: 6. Germline values: CDR1 GTSNPN, CDR2 SVGIG (reference sequence). CDR3 in DNA: TGTGCCTGGAGCGACAGGGGGCGTGGGTATGGCTACACCTTC. Translation gives CAWSDRGRGYGYTF.

This clone was seen a few times. The V gene is TRBV29-1, the J gene TRBJ2-7, with D hard to call. This CDR3 is 12 amino acids long. Germline assignment: CDR1 SQVTM and CDR2 ANQGSEA. Trimming removed 4 bases at V and 0 bases at J, with 7 bases between. In DNA, the CDR3 is TGCAGCGTTGCCGAGAGCTCCTACGAGCAGTACTTC. It codes for CSVAESSYEQYF.

The chain combines TRBV5-4 with TRBJ1-6; D is possibly TRBD1 (5 bases). This CDR3 region has 15 residues. The V gene's germline CDR1 is SGHNT and CDR2 YYREEE (reference sequence). Trimming took 4 bases from V and 0 from J, leaving 8 bases between them. The CDR3 spells CASSPTGSYNSPLHF. In DNA, the CDR3 is TGTGCCAGCAGCCCTACAGGCTCCTATAATTCACCCCTCCACTTT.

This clone was seen once. Other DNA sequences in the sample encode the same CDR3. The chain carries TRBV10-3 and TRBJ2-7, with 11 positions matching TRBD1. Per the germline V gene, CDR1 is ENHRY and CDR2 is SYGVKD. Unmatched junction bases numbered 1, after V lost 0 bases and J lost 3 bases. This CDR3 is built from 15 residues. The CDR3 region has the DNA TGTGCCATCAGTGAGTCGGGGACAGGGGGCTACGAGCAGTACTTC. It codes for CAISESGTGGYEQYF.

This chain joins TRBV5-4 and TRBJ2-7; maybe TRBD2 (6 bases). Germline CDR1 is SGHNT and CDR2 is YYREEE (reference sequence). This CDR3 comprises 14 residues. V was pared by 4 bases and J by 3 bases, with 14 bases between. CDR3 sequence (DNA): TGTGCCAGCAGCGGAGGGGATATGATCTACGAGCAGTACTTC. Translating it yields CASSGGDMIYEQYF. Combining the CDR3 with reference TRBV5-4 and TRBJ2-7 gives the whole variable domain ETGVTQSPTHLIKTRGQQVTLRCSSQSGHNTVSWYQQALGQGPQFIFQYYREEENGRGNFPPRFSGLQFPNYSSELNVNALELDDSALYLCASSGGDMIYEQYFGPGTRLTVT.

Here the CDR3 reads CASSPTGSLYEQYF. The DNA for the CDR3 is TGTGCCAGCTCACCGACAGGGTCCCTCTACGAGCAGTACTTC. The chain links TRBV18 to TRBJ2-7; 7 bases are a match to TRBD1. The CDR3 has 14 amino acids. The germline V gene encodes CDR1 KGHSH and CDR2 LQKENI. V trimming: 3 bases; J trimming: 3 bases; junction bases outside the gene matches: 5. Drawing the rest from reference TRBV18 and TRBJ2-7, the complete variable domain is NAGVMQNPRHLVRRRGQEARLRCSPMKGHSHVYWYRQLPEEGLKFMVYLQKENIIDESGMPKERFSAEFPKEGPSILRIQQVVRGDSAAYFCASSPTGSLYEQYFGPGTRLTVT.

The V gene is TRBV10-1, the J gene TRBJ2-5, with D perhaps TRBD2 (5 bases). Between the trimmed V and J ends, which lost 4 bases and 4 bases, there was a span of 10 bases. Germline loops: CDR1 WNHNN, CDR2 SYGVQD (reference sequence). This CDR3 region has 13 residues. In nucleotides, the CDR3 is TGCGCCAGCAGTGCGGGGATCCCAGAGACCCAGTACTTC. Encoded protein: CASSAGIPETQYF.

This chain uses TRBV12-3 or TRBV12-4 with TRBJ2-2; no firm D call. Trimming removed 7 bases from V and 1 base from J, with 7 bases in between. This CDR3 comprises 13 residues. The CDR3 sequence: CASTNQNTGELFF. The CDR3 coding sequence is TGTGCCAGCACAAATCAGAACACCGGGGAGCTGTTTTTT.

This chain links TRBV9 with TRBJ2-5, with D possibly matching TRBD2 (5 bases). Germline V gene sequence: CDR1 SGDLS, CDR2 YYNGEE. This CDR3 has 14 residues. Trimming removed 1 base at V and 1 base at J, with 8 bases between. The CDR3 DNA reads TGTGCCAGCAGCGTATCGGGATCCCAAGAGACCCAGTACTTC. Its protein is CASSVSGSQETQYF.

This clone showed up just once. CDR3 sequence reads: CASSPDSGGTGELFF. DNA of the CDR3: TGTGCCAGCAGCCCGGATAGCGGGGGGACCGGGGAGCTGTTTTTT. This chain uses TRBV3-1 (or the pseudogene TRBV3-2) with TRBJ2-2; TRBD2 matches at 10 bases. The CDR3 contains 15 residues. J gave up 5 bases and V 4 bases, and 4 bases lay outside the gene matches. CDR1 is LGHDT and CDR2 is YNNKEL in the germline V gene (reference sequence).

This chain uses TRBV28 with TRBJ1-1, with D maybe TRBD1 (5 bases). The V gene lost 2 bases and the J gene lost 7 bases, with 11 bases spanning the gap. Germline assignment: CDR1 MDHEN and CDR2 SYDVKM. CDR3 size: 13 residues. The CDR3 loop reads CASSLTGGGEAFF. The DNA of the CDR3 is TGTGCCAGCAGTTTAACCGGGGGTGGTGAAGCTTTCTTT.

The chain employs TRBV11-1 and TRBJ2-7, with D perhaps matching TRBD1 (6 bases). The germline V gene encodes CDR1 SGHAT and CDR2 FQDESV (reference sequence). This CDR3 is built from 12 residues. Trimming stripped 5 bases from V and 4 bases from J, with 9 bases between. CDR3 sequence reads: CASSKQGYEQYF. CDR3 nucleotides: TGTGCCAGCAGCAAACAGGGATACGAGCAGTACTTC.

The rearrangement uses TRBV5-1 and TRBJ2-1; 15 bases map to TRBD2. Germline CDR1 reads SGHRS; CDR2 reads YFSETQ. Trimming cost V 2 bases and J 7 bases; bases outside gene matches: 1. The CDR3 is made up of 15 amino acids. This CDR3 is CASSFGLAGGNEQFF. In DNA form, the CDR3 reads TGCGCCAGCAGCTTCGGACTAGCGGGGGGGAATGAGCAGTTCTTC. Together with reference TRBV5-1 and TRBJ2-1, the CDR3 gives the full variable domain: KAGVTQTPRYLIKTRGQQVTLSCSPISGHRSVSWYQQTPGQGLQFLFEYFSETQRNKGNFPGRFSGRQFSNSRSEMNVSTLELGDSALYLCASSFGLAGGNEQFFGPGTRLTVL.

This clone was detected only a few times. The rearrangement links TRBV27 to TRBJ1-1; D might be TRBD1 (5 bases). V was trimmed by 8 bases and J by 4 bases, leaving 11 bases between them. CDR1 is MNHEY and CDR2 is SMNVEV in the germline V gene (reference sequence). There are 12 residues in the CDR3. The CDR3 protein is CASGGGVTEAFF. CDR3 in DNA: TGTGCCAGCGGGGGAGGGGTCACTGAAGCTTTCTTT.